This passage covers 25 T cell receptor beta chains from one sample sequenced in a study of identical twins. MiXCR, run by TCRdb on the 5' RACE reads, gives a single entry per CDR3 protein. The table records 1.5 million to 2 million distinct CDR3 sequences, around a third of them present only once. Sequenced sample: cord blood. Receptors originate from a newborn girl in good health.

This clonotype occurred a few times. The J gene is TRBJ2-1, the V gene TRBV11-2, with D possibly called TRBD1 or TRBD2 (5 bases each). From germline, CDR1 is SGHAT and CDR2 FQNNGV. V was clipped by 2 bases and J by 4 bases, with 9 bases between them. This CDR3 has 14 residues. The CDR3 sequence: CASSLFGAYNEQFF. The CDR3 region has the DNA TGTGCCAGCAGCTTATTCGGGGCTTACAATGAGCAGTTCTTC.

For this clonotype: Since a much larger clone is just one base distant, this may be a read error. The chain employs TRBV4-2 and TRBJ2-1; perhaps D is TRBD1 or TRBD2 (5 bases each). The J call may be mistaken, given a closer DNA end match to TRBJ2-7. The germline CDR1 and CDR2 sequences are LGHNA and YNFKEQ. This CDR3 has 17 residues. CDR3 nucleotides: TGTGCCAGCAGCCACCCTATTATGAGGGGTAGAAGCAATGAGCAGTACTTC. Protein product: CASSHPIMRGRSNEQYF.

The table lists this clonotype with a count of one. The chain couples TRBV25-1 to TRBJ1-2, with D maybe TRBD1 (6 bases). This CDR3 is 13 amino acids long. V was shortened by 9 bases and J by 5 bases, with 16 bases between the two germline ends. CDR1 is MGHDK and CDR2 is SYGVNS in the germline V gene. The CDR3 DNA reads TGTGCCAGAAGCACAGGGAGTCCGTATGGCTACACCTTC. Encoded protein: CARSTGSPYGYTF.

This clonotype was observed a handful of times. The V call is TRBV25-1, the J call TRBJ2-3; weak D call: TRBD1 (5 bases). The V end was cut by 5 bases, the J end by 1 base, with 13 bases between. Germline CDR1 reads MGHDK; CDR2 reads SYGVNS. The CDR3 is 15 residues long. CDR3 in DNA: TGTGCCAGCAGTTCAAAGGGGCAGGGCACAGATACGCAGTATTTT. It codes for CASSSKGQGTDTQYF.

This clonotype was seen more than once but under ten times. The CDR3 loop is CAISVDLSTDTQYF. The DNA for the CDR3 is TGTGCCATCAGTGTAGATCTGAGCACAGATACGCAGTATTTT. The genes are TRBV10-3 and TRBJ2-3; D is undetermined. The germline V and J ends were trimmed by 4 bases and 0 bases, with 8 bases remaining between them. CDR3 length: 14 amino acids. The germline CDR1 and CDR2 sequences are ENHRY and SYGVKD.

This clonotype was seen just once. The V and J genes are TRBV28 and TRBJ2-7; D gene uncertain. Between the trimmed V and J ends, which lost 7 bases and 1 base, there was a span of 11 bases. The germline V gene encodes CDR1 MDHEN and CDR2 SYDVKM. CDR3 length equals 13 residues. The CDR3 reads CASNTEMSYEQYF. The CDR3 bases are TGTGCCAGCAATACAGAGATGTCCTACGAGCAGTACTTC.

The chain combines TRBV6-5 with TRBJ2-7; D possibly uses TRBD1 or TRBD2 (5 bases each). The CDR3 loop spans 17 amino acids. Trimming shortened V by 0 bases and J by 7 bases, and 22 bases separated the two germline ends. The germline V gene encodes CDR1 MNHEY and CDR2 SVGAGI. The CDR3 sequence is CASSYSSTGTSYNEQYF. In nucleotides, the CDR3 is TGTGCCAGCAGTTACTCGTCAACCGGGACCTCATACAATGAGCAGTACTTC.

This clonotype was detected only a few times. V gene TRBV2 combines with J gene TRBJ2-4; no reliable D call. Near its end, the DNA agrees better with TRBJ2-7, so the J call may be wrong. The CDR3 is made up of 11 amino acids. The germline V gene encodes CDR1 SNHLY and CDR2 FYNNEI. CDR3 loop: CASSVGIEQYF. DNA of the CDR3: TGTGCCAGCAGTGTGGGGATCGAGCAGTACTTC.

This sequence joins TRBV6-1 and TRBJ1-6; 11 positions agree with TRBD1. Germline trimming cut 5 bases from V and 12 bases from J; bases unmatched to any gene: 6. The length of the CDR3 is 14 residues. Germline-derived CDR1 and CDR2 are MNHNS and SASEGT. The CDR3 reads CASSRTGGRQPLHF. The CDR3 DNA reads TGTGCCAGCAGTAGGACAGGGGGCCGACAACCCCTCCACTTT.

Ten or more counts support this clonotype. The chain joins TRBV12-3 or TRBV12-4 to TRBJ2-4; 12 bases line up with TRBD2. CDR3 size: 14 residues. J was trimmed by 7 bases and V by 5 bases; bases with no gene match: 3. The CDR3 DNA reads TGTGCCAGCAGTCCCGGGACTAGCGGGAACATTCAGTACTTC. Translating gives CASSPGTSGNIQYF.

On this clonotype: The germline gene is not matched at one end of the junction; a read error may be the cause. The chain links TRBV7-2 to TRBJ2-7; D uncertain. The CDR3 has 12 residues. Germline loops: CDR1 SGHTA, CDR2 FQGNSA. CDR3 sequence reads: CASSLAAYGQYF. CDR3 DNA sequence: TGTGCCAGCAGCTTAGCAGCCTACGGGCAGTACTTC.

The V gene is TRBV29-1, the J gene TRBJ1-3, with a tentative D call TRBD1 (5 bases). Looked up from germline, CDR1 is SQVTM and CDR2 is ANQGSEA. The CDR3 has 14 amino acids. The V gene lost 7 bases and the J gene lost 0 bases, with 13 bases spanning the gap. The CDR3 is CSAGDRYSGNTIYF. For the CDR3, the DNA is TGCAGCGCTGGGGACCGCTACTCTGGAAACACCATATATTTT.

Of note for this clonotype: One end of the junction does not line up with germline, which may come from a read error. The chain carries TRBV27 and TRBJ1-6, with 7 bases lining up with TRBD1. CDR1 MNHEY and CDR2 SMNVEV come from the germline V gene (reference sequence). The CDR3 has 15 amino acids. This CDR3 reads CASSLTATGNSPPHF. CDR3 DNA: TGTGCCAGTAGTTTAACTGCGACAGGGAATTCACCCCCCCACTTT.

V usage is TRBV7-8 and J usage is TRBJ2-7, with D unclear. The DNA end lines up better with TRBJ2-4; the J call may be wrong. The CDR3 runs 16 residues. Looked up from germline, CDR1 is SGHVS and CDR2 is FQNEAQ. The CDR3, as DNA: TGTGCCAGCAGCTTAGCGCGGTTTCCAGCCAAAAACATTCAGTACTTC. Its translation is CASSLARFPAKNIQYF.

The chain has TRBV6-5 and TRBJ2-5; D is perhaps TRBD1 (5 bases). V shed 0 bases and J shed 1 base, with 6 bases lying between them. This CDR3 comprises 14 residues. Germline V CDR1 and CDR2: MNHEY, SVGAGI. DNA for the CDR3: TGTGCCAGCAGTTACTCCGACAGCCAAGAGACCCAGTACTTC. This translates into CASSYSDSQETQYF.

This clonotype was detected many times. The genes are TRBV3-1 and TRBJ2-7, with TRBD2 identical over 10 bases. V shed 6 bases and J 4 bases; nucleotides not matched to a gene: 3. Germline values: CDR1 LGHDT, CDR2 YNNKEL (reference sequence). CDR3 length equals 13 residues. This CDR3 reads CASRPSGSYEQYF. In nucleotides, the CDR3 is TGTGCCAGCAGGCCTAGCGGGAGTTACGAGCAGTACTTC.

This clonotype was found a few times. This sequence joins TRBV7-9 and TRBJ2-5, with 9 bases fitting TRBD1. The V gene end was trimmed by 6 bases and the J gene end by 4 bases; junction bases not matched to a gene: 15. Per germline, CDR1 SEHNR and CDR2 FQNEAQ (reference sequence). The CDR3 sequence is 17 residues long. The CDR3 spells CASSLVWTQGAGETQYF. In DNA form, the CDR3 reads TGTGCCAGCAGTCTAGTGTGGACACAGGGGGCTGGAGAGACCCAGTACTTC.

The chain links TRBV20-1 to TRBJ2-1; 10 bases are shared with TRBD2. Germline V gene lookup returns CDR1 DFQATT and CDR2 SNEGSKA (reference sequence). The CDR3 is 14 amino acids. V trimming: 4 bases; J trimming: 7 bases; junction bases outside the gene matches: 7. The CDR3 DNA follows: TGCAGTGCTACCAGCGGGGGGGCCTGGAATGAGCAGTTCTTC. Translated: CSATSGGAWNEQFF.

The V call is TRBV9, the J call TRBJ1-2, with D possibly TRBD1 on 6 matching bases. The CDR3 consists of 15 residues. Germline V gives CDR1 SGDLS, CDR2 YYNGEE. The germline V and J ends were trimmed by 4 bases and 2 bases, with 15 bases remaining between them. CDR3 protein: CASSPRTDFNYGYTF. The DNA of the CDR3 is TGTGCCAGCAGCCCTAGGACAGACTTCAACTATGGCTACACCTTC. Filled out from reference TRBV9 and TRBJ1-2, the complete variable domain reads DSGVTQTPKHLITATGQRVTLRCSPRSGDLSVYWYQQSLDQGLQFLIQYYNGEERAKGNILERFSAQQFPDLHSELNLSSLELGDSALYFCASSPRTDFNYGYTFGSGTRLTVV.

This clonotype came up a few times. The chain joins TRBV5-1 to TRBJ1-2, with D perhaps TRBD1 (5 bases). Germline CDR1 is SGHRS and CDR2 is YFSETQ. V was pared by 0 bases and J by 4 bases, with 10 bases between. The CDR3 covers 14 residues. The CDR3, as DNA: TGCGCCAGCAGCTTGGAAACCGGGACCTATGGCTACACCTTC. Protein sequence: CASSLETGTYGYTF.

This chain links TRBV5-1 with TRBJ2-2; 7 bases are shared with TRBD1. The germline CDR1 and CDR2 sequences are SGHRS and YFSETQ. With V trimmed by 5 bases and J by 0 bases, 4 bases remained unmatched. There are 15 residues in the CDR3. The CDR3 sequence is CASRGDSSNTGELFF. The CDR3 nucleotides are TGCGCCAGCAGAGGGGACAGCTCGAACACCGGGGAGCTGTTTTTT.

The genes are TRBV11-1 and TRBJ2-1; TRBD2 aligns across 10 bases. The V gene's germline CDR1 is SGHAT and CDR2 FQDESV (reference sequence). Unmatched junction bases numbered 12, after V lost 5 bases and J lost 8 bases. The CDR3 runs 16 residues. The CDR3 DNA reads as TGTGCCAGCAGCCCTAGCGGGAGCGGGCAAGGACATGAGCAGTTCTTC. Protein product: CASSPSGSGQGHEQFF.

The chain uses TRBV5-1 and TRBJ2-7; 7 bases align to TRBD2. The CDR3 extends over 16 amino acids. With 0 bases clipped from V and 7 bases from J, the junction kept 13 bases outside the gene matches. Germline CDR1 and CDR2: SGHRS and YFSETQ. The CDR3 sequence is CASSLAAGNSYNEQYF. Here the CDR3 DNA reads TGCGCCAGCAGCTTGGCAGCGGGGAACTCCTACAATGAGCAGTACTTC.

This clonotype was detected a few times. CDR3 bases: TGCGCCAGCAGCCCCCTGGGGGCCCAGAGGGACACTGAAGCTTTCTTT. Protein product: CASSPLGAQRDTEAFF. The gene calls are TRBV4-1 and TRBJ1-1, with a weak D call TRBD1 (6 bases). CDR1 MGHRA and CDR2 YSYEKL come from the germline V gene. The CDR3 sequence is 16 residues long. The V end lost 4 bases, the J end lost 3 bases, and 18 bases lay between the germline ends.

This rearrangement joins TRBV12-3 or TRBV12-4 to TRBJ2-7; the match to TRBD1 covers 8 bases. The CDR3 has 17 amino acids. The junction had 11 bases not matched to a gene; V was cut back by 2 bases and J by 2 bases. The CDR3 bases are TGTGCCAGCAGTTTAATCCTGTGGGACAGGAGAACCTACGAGCAGTACTTC. Its protein is CASSLILWDRRTYEQYF.